Below, 9 T cell receptor beta chains from the same sample are listed, as sequenced in a study of T cells in Graves' hyperthyroidism and ophthalmopathy. What was amplified from RNA transcripts were TCR beta CDR3 regions. HTBI primers were used for first-round RT-PCR of the TCR CDR3. TCRdb processed the multiplex PCR reads anew with MiXCR; each CDR3 protein has one entry. This table has about 690,000 distinct CDR3 sequences, approximately 15% appearing once. The specimen was blood. These receptors all come from a man aged 50 or older with Graves' hyperthyroidism.

This clonotype was observed many times. This rearrangement joins TRBV30 to TRBJ1-4, with D possibly being TRBD1 (6 bases). V lost 2 bases, J lost 5 bases, and 9 bases lay in between. Germline V gene data show CDR1 as GTSNPN and CDR2 as SVGIG (reference sequence). The CDR3 sequence is 13 residues long. The CDR3 nucleotides read TGTGCCTGGAGTACAGGACAGAATGAAAAACTGTTTTTT. This translates into CAWSTGQNEKLFF.

The chain recombines TRBV4-1 with TRBJ2-7; the D gene is possibly TRBD2 (5 bases). This CDR3 has 15 residues. Germline values: CDR1 MGHRA, CDR2 YSYEKL. The germline V and J ends were trimmed by 0 bases and 6 bases, with 15 bases remaining between them. The CDR3 spells CASSQDNYEGSEQYF. DNA of the CDR3: TGCGCCAGCAGCCAAGATAATTACGAGGGATCCGAGCAGTACTTC.

This clonotype has only a few counts. The CDR3 sequence is CAWSPRPDLAGTVGYGYTF. In DNA form, the CDR3 reads TGTGCCTGGAGTCCTCGCCCGGATTTGGCAGGGACGGTGGGATATGGCTACACCTTC. The gene calls are TRBV30 and TRBJ1-2, with D perhaps matching TRBD1 (5 bases). This CDR3 is 19 amino acids long. Germline V lookup: CDR1 GTSNPN, CDR2 SVGIG (reference sequence). The V end lost 2 bases, the J end lost 5 bases, and 30 bases lay between the germline ends.

This clonotype has a count of ten or more. This sequence joins TRBV10-1 and TRBJ1-1; D is uncertain. In germline, CDR1 is WNHNN, CDR2 SYGVQD (reference sequence). The ends were cut back, 10 bases at V and 1 base at J, with 13 bases in the middle. The CDR3 sequence is 13 residues long. CDR3 coding DNA: TGCGCCACCAGAGGCCAGGCGAACACTGAAGCTTTCTTT. This gives the protein CATRGQANTEAFF.

The chain uses TRBV10-3 and TRBJ2-7; D perhaps matches TRBD1 (6 bases). V was pared by 4 bases and J by 0 bases, with 16 bases between. This CDR3 region has 16 residues. The germline V gene has CDR1 ENHRY and CDR2 SYGVKD. The CDR3 DNA reads as TGTGCCATCAGTGGTGATGGGGGCCGCTTCTCCTACGAGCAGTACTTC. Its protein is CAISGDGGRFSYEQYF.

The V and J genes are TRBV29-1 and TRBJ1-1; D unclear. CDR1 and CDR2 from the germline V gene are SQVTM and ANQGSEA. This CDR3 comprises 13 residues. Trimming left V 7 bases short and J 1 base short, with 13 bases between. The CDR3 DNA is TGCAGCGCCACCTTTCGGGGGAACACTGAAGCTTTCTTT. It is translated as CSATFRGNTEAFF.

This clonotype was seen a handful of times. V and J are TRBV24-1 and TRBJ2-3; D is unclear. Trimming took 4 bases from V and 0 from J, leaving 7 bases between them. CDR3 length: 14 residues. Germline CDR1 reads KGHDR; CDR2 reads SFDVKD. The chain's CDR3 is CATSDQESTDTQYF. The CDR3 DNA reads TGTGCCACCAGTGACCAGGAGAGCACAGATACGCAGTATTTT.

This clonotype was detected ten times or more. The chain is built from TRBV12-3 or TRBV12-4 and TRBJ2-3, with 10 bases matching TRBD2. V gave up 6 bases and J gave up 1 base; unmatched junction bases: 7. The CDR3 is made up of 16 amino acids. The CDR3 DNA reads TGTGCCAGCAGCCCTACTAGCGGGGAGGGCACAGATACGCAGTATTTT. This translates into CASSPTSGEGTDTQYF.

This clonotype was picked up many times. The chain recombines TRBV20-1 with TRBJ2-7, with a weak D call TRBD1 (6 bases). Trimming left V 0 bases short and J 1 base short, with 16 bases between. CDR1 is DFQATT and CDR2 is SNEGSKA in the germline V gene (reference sequence). The CDR3 covers 16 residues. The chain's CDR3 is CSARDLLGGRSYEQYF. In DNA, the CDR3 is TGCAGTGCTAGAGATCTACTAGGGGGAAGGTCCTACGAGCAGTACTTC.